A selection of T cell receptor beta chains follows, all from one sample in a study of T cells in Graves' hyperthyroidism and ophthalmopathy. TCRdb passed the multiplex PCR reads through MiXCR, listing each CDR3 protein once. The table shows approximately 600,000 distinct CDR3 sequences, with less than 25% occurring only once. The sample taken for sequencing was blood. The receptors derive from a young man with Graves' ophthalmopathy. Both conserved end residues are part of each CDR3.

V gene	J gene	CDR3 protein
TRBV6-1	TRBJ2-1	CASSQDRDGGYNEQFF
TRBV7-9	TRBJ2-7	CASSLSGTPIPYEQYF
TRBV20-1	TRBJ2-7	CSARGAGGFSNHIGEQYF
TRBV7-9	TRBJ2-1	CASSLKWVWSYNEQFF
TRBV6-1	TRBJ2-7	CASSLTSGSSYEQYF
TRBV30	TRBJ2-7	CAWSVGSVTYEQYF
TRBV2	TRBJ2-1	CASSDGITHGGFF
TRBV7-9	TRBJ2-1	CASSPAWQADYNEQFF
TRBV3-1	TRBJ2-5	CASSQEITSRGQETQYF
TRBV29-1	TRBJ1-1	CSVERGNTEAFF
TRBV5-1	TRBJ2-7	CASSSSTGTYEQYF
TRBV18	TRBJ1-4	CASSPQGEKLFF
TRBV11-1	TRBJ2-7	CASSPPGLAGMAYEQYF
TRBV11-3	TRBJ2-7	CASSTQRGEQYF
TRBV11-2	TRBJ2-3	CASSLVGLNTDTQYF
TRBV20-1	TRBJ1-2	CSAGGVGGYTF
TRBV2	TRBJ1-2	CASSAGQGGYGYTF
TRBV30	TRBJ1-1	CAWTLGVNTEAFF
TRBV27	TRBJ1-1	CASSPGMNTEALF
TRBV6-1	TRBJ2-2	CASRYEDRARTGELFF
TRBV20-1	TRBJ2-7	CSAWARLTTSYEQYF
TRBV30	TRBJ2-5	CAWHRDRGRTQYF
TRBV19	TRBJ2-1	CASSPYEGAGRYNEQFF
TRBV12-3/TRBV12-4	TRBJ1-1	CASSFQAPSAAFF
TRBV19	TRBJ2-1	CASSLLPGPSNNEQFF
TRBV7-9	TRBJ2-5	CASSNDDRRNPSYYF
TRBV6-1	TRBJ2-2	CASSEASSGRFGELFF